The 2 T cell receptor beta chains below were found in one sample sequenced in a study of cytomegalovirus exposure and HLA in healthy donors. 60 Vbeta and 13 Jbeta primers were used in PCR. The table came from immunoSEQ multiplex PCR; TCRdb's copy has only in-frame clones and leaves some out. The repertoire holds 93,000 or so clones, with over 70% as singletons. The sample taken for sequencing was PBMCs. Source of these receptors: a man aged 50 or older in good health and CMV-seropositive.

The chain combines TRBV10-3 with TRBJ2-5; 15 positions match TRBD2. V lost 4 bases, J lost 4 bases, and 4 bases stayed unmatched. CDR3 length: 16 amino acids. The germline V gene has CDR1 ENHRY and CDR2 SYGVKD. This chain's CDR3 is CAISGTSGRARETQYF. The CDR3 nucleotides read TGTGCCATCAGTGGGACTAGCGGGAGGGCCCGAGAGACCCAGTACTTC.

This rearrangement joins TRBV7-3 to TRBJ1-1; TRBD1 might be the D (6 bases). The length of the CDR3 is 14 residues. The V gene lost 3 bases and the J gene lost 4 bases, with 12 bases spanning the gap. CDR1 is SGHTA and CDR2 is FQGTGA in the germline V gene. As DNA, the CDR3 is TGTGCCAGCAGCTTGCGGGGGCTTGGCACTGAAGCTTTCTTT. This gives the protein CASSLRGLGTEAFF.